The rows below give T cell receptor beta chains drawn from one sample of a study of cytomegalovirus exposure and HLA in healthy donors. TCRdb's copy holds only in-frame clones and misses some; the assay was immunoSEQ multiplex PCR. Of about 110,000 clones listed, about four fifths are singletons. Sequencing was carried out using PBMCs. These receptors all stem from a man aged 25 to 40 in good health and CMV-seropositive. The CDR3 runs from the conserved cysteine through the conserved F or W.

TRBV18 CASSPWESDEQYF
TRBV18 CASSPRRGVGAFF
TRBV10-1 CASSERTQLRMNEQFF
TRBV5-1 CASSFRDRGNTIYF
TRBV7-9 CSSSPDTTSPLHF
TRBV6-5 CASRTGGARTGELFF
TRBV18 CASSPSEVSSYEQYF
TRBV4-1 CASSQVGGGRGYGYTF
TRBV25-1 CASSEGGSSYEQYF
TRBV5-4 CASSPPGQGAAWGNTEAFF
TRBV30 CAWSRDYEQYF
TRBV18 CASSPLLRTGNYNEQFF
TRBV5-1 CASSSSPGTGTNYGYTF
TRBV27 CASSLPWTGVGANGLTF
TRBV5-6 CASSITQAGGGSAGYF
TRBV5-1 CASSLERAARYEQYF
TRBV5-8 CASSLGTRGGGETQYF
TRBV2 CASSETGRGYSQYF
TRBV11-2 CASRLAQRQGYTGELFF
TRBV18 CASSPRGATNTEAFF
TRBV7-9 CASSGGGSGRTRTDTEAFF
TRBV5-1 CASSAEGSAYEQYF
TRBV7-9 CASSLGSGVSTDTQYF
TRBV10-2 CASLRAGRNYNEQFF
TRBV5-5 CASSRTQGGTEAFF
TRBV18 CASSPFTGDSGNTIYF
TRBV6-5 CASSRTGWEKLFF
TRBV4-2 CASSQDRGGRYEQYF
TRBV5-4 CASSQGQDNQPQHF
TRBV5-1 CASSIETGGRYEQYF
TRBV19 CASSIDRQQPQHF
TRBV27 CASSLSSWGEIQYF
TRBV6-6 CASSRIQGTYNEQFF
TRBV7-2 CASSFGVSDTQYF
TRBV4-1 CASSQDGPAGGPGDEQFF
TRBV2 CASRTQSSYNSPLHF
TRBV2 CASQDRMAYEQYF
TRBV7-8 CASSLDRALEQYF
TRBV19 CASSIGPRGGDTQYF
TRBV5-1 CASSLGGTGYNSPLHF
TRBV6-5 CASRPGQGRNEQFF
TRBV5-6 CASSLGGNPQETQYF
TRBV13 CASSSHRGQYEQYF